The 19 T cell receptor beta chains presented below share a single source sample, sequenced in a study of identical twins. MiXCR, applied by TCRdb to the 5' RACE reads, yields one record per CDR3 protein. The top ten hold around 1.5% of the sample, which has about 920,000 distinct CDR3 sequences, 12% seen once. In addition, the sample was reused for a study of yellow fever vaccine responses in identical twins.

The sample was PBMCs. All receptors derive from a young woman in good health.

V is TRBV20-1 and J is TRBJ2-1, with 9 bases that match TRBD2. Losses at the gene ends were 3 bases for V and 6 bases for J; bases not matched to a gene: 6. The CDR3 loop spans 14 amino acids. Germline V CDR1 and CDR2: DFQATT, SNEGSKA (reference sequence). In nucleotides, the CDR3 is TGCAGTGCTAGTCGGGGACTAGCAGGCAATGAGCAGTTCTTC. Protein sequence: CSASRGLAGNEQFF.

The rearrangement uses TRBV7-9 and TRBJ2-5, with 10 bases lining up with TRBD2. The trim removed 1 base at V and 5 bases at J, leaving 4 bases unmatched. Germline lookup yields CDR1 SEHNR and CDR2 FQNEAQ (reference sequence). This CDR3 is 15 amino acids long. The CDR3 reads CASSLVLAGVETQYF. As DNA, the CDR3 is TGTGCCAGCAGCTTAGTGCTAGCGGGAGTTGAGACCCAGTACTTC.

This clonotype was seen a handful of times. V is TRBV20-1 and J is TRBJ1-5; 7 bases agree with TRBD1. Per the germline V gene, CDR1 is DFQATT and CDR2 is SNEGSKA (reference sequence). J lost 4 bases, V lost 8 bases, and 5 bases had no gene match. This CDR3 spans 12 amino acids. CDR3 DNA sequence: TGCAGTTACGGACAGGCGAATCAGCCCCAGCATTTT. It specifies CSYGQANQPQHF.

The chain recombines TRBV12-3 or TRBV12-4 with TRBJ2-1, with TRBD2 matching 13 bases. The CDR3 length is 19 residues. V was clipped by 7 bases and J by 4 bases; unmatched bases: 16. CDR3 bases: TGTGCCAGCACCGGGACTAGCGGGAATGAGCGGCTTACTTACAATGAGCAGTTCTTC. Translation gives CASTGTSGNERLTYNEQFF.

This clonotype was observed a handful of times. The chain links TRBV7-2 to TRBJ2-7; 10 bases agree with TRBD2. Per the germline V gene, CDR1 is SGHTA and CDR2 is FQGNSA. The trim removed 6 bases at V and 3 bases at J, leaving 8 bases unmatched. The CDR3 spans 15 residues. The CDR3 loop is CASSPGTSVIYEQYF. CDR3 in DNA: TGTGCCAGCAGTCCCGGGACTAGCGTTATCTACGAGCAGTACTTC.

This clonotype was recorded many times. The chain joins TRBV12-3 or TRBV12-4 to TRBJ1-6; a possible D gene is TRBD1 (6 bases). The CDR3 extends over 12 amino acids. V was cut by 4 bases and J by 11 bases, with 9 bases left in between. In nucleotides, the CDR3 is TGTGCCAGCAGTTGGGGGGGGCCACCCCTCCACTTT. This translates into CASSWGGPPLHF.

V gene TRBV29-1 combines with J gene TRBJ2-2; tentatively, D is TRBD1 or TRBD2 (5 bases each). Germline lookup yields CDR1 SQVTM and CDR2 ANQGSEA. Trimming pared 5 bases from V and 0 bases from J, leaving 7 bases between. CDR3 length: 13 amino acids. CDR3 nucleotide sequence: TGCAGCGTTAGGGGAGCGAACACCGGGGAGCTGTTTTTT. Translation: CSVRGANTGELFF.

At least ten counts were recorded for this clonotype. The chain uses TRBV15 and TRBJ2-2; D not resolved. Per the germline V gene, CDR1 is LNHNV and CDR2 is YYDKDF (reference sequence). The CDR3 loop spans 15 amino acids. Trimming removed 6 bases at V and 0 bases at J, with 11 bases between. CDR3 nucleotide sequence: TGTGCCACCAGTTCCAGACAAACGAACACCGGGGAGCTGTTTTTT. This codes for CATSSRQTNTGELFF.

Here the CDR3 DNA reads TGCGCCAGCAGCCAAGATTTTGGCAACCAAGAGACCCAGTACTTC. Protein: CASSQDFGNQETQYF. This chain connects TRBV4-1 to TRBJ2-5; D not certain. Looked up from germline, CDR1 is MGHRA and CDR2 is YSYEKL. V was pared by 0 bases and J by 0 bases, with 8 bases between. The CDR3 covers 15 residues.

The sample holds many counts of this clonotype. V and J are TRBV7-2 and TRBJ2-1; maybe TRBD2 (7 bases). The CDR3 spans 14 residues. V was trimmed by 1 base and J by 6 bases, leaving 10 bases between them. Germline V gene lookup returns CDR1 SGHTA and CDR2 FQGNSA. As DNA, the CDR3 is TGTGCCAGCAGCTTAGTTAGGGGGGGCAATGAGCAGTTCTTC. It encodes CASSLVRGGNEQFF.

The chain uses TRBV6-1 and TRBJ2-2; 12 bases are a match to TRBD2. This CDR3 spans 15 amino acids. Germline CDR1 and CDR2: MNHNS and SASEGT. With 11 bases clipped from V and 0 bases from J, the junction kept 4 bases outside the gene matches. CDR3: CAATSGGANTGELFF. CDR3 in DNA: TGTGCCGCGACTAGCGGGGGAGCGAACACCGGGGAGCTGTTTTTT.

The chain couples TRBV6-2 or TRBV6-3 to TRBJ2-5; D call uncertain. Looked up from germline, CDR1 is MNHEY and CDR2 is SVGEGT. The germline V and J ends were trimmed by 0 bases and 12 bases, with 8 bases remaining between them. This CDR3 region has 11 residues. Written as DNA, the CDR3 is TGTGCCAGCAGTTACTCGGCTAGGAAGTACTTC. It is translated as CASSYSARKYF.

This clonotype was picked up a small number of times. CDR3: CASSPHTLNTEAFF. CDR3 nucleotides: TGTGCCAGTAGTCCGCATACCCTGAACACTGAAGCTTTCTTT. This sequence joins TRBV19 and TRBJ1-1; D not resolved. Germline CDR1 and CDR2: LNHDA and SQIVND (reference sequence). The ends were cut back, 5 bases at V and 0 bases at J, with 10 bases in the middle. This CDR3 comprises 14 residues.

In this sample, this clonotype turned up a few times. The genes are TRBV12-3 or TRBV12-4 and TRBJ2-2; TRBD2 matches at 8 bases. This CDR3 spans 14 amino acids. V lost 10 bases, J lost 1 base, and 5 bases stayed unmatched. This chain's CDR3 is CATRGGRNTGELFF. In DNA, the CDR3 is TGTGCCACCCGGGGGGGGAGGAACACCGGGGAGCTGTTTTTT.

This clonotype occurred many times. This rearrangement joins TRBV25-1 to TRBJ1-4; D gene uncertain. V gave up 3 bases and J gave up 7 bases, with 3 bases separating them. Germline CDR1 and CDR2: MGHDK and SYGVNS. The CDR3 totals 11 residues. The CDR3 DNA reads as TGTGCCAGCAGTGACAGTGAAAAACTGTTTTTT. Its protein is CASSDSEKLFF. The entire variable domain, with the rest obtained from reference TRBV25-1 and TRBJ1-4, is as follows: EADIYQTPRYLVIGTGKKITLECSQTMGHDKMYWYQQDPGMELHLIHYSYGVNSTEKGDLSSESTVSRIRTEHFPLTLESARPSHTSQYLCASSDSEKLFFGSGTQLSVL.

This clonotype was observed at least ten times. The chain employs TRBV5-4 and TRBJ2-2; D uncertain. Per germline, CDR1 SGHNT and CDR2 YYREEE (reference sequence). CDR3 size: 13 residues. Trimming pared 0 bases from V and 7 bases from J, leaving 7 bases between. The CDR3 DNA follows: TGTGCCAGCAGCTTGGAGACATTCGGGGAGCTGTTTTTT. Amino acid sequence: CASSLETFGELFF.

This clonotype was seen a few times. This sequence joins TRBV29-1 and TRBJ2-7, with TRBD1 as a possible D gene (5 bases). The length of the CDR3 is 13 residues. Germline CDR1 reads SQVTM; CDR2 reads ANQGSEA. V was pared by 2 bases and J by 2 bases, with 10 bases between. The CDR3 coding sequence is TGCAGCGTTGAATCAGGGTTAACCTACGAGCAGTACTTC. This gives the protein CSVESGLTYEQYF.

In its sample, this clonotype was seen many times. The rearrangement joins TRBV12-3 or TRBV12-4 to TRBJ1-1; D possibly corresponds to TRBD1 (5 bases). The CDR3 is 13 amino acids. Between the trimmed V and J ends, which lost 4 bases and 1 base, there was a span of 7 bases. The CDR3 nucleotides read TGTGCCAGCAGTTCCCAGGGGAACACTGAAGCTTTCTTT. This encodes CASSSQGNTEAFF.

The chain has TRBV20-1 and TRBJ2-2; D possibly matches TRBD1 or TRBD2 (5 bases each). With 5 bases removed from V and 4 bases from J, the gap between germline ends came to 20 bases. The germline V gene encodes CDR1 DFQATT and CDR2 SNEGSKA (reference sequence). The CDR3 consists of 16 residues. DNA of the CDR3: TGCAGTGCTCCCTATCGGGACCCCGCGGGCACCGGGGAGCTGTTTTTT. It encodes CSAPYRDPAGTGELFF.